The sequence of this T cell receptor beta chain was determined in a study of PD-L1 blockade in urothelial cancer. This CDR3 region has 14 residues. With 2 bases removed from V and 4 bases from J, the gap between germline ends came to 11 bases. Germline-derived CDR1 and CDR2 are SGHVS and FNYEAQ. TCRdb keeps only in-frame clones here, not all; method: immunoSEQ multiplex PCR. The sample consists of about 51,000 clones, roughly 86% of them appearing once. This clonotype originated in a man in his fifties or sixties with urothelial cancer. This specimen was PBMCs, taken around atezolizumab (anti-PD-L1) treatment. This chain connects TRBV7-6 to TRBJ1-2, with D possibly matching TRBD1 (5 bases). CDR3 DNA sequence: TGTGCCAGCAGCTTAAGTCAGGGCTTCTATGGCTACACCTTC. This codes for CASSLSQGFYGYTF.